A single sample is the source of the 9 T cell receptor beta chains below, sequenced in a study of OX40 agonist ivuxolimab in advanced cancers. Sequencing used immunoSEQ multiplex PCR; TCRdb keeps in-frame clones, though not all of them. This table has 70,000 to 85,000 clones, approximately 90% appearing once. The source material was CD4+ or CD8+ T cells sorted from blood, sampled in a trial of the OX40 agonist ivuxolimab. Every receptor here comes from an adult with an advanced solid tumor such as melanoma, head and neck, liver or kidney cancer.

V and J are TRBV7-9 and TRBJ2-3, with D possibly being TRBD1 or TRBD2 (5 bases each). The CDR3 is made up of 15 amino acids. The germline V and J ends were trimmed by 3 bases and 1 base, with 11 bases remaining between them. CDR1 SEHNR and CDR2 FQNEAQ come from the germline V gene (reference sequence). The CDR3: CASSFTWDRTDTQYF. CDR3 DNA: TGTGCCAGCAGCTTCACGTGGGACCGCACAGATACGCAGTATTTT.

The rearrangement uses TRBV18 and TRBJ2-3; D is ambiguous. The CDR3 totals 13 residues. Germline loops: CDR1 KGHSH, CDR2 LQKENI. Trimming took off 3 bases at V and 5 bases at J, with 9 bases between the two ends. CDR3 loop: CASSPRLQDTQYF. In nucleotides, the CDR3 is TGTGCCAGCTCACCGCGGCTGCAAGATACGCAGTATTTT.

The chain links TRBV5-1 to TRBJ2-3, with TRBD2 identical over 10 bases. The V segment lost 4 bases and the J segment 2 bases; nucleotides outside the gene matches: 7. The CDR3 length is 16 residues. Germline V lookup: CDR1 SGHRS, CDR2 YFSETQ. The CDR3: CASSPVSGGNTDTQYF. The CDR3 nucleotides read TGCGCCAGCAGCCCGGTTAGCGGGGGGAACACAGATACGCAGTATTTT.

The CDR3 sequence: CASSLIGRTEAFF. Here the CDR3 DNA reads TGTGCCAGCAGCTTAATCGGACGCACTGAAGCTTTCTTT. The chain carries TRBV7-6 and TRBJ1-1; no clear D gene. Germline-derived CDR1 and CDR2 are SGHVS and FNYEAQ. The germline V and J ends were trimmed by 2 bases and 4 bases, with 8 bases remaining between them. This CDR3 is built from 13 residues. The full variable domain, in which reference TRBV7-6 and TRBJ1-1 provide the parts outside the CDR3, is GAGVSQSPRYKVTKRGQDVALRCDPISGHVSLYWYRQALGQGPEFLTYFNYEAQQDKSGLPNDRFSAERPEGSISTLTIQRTEQRDSAMYRCASSLIGRTEAFFGQGTRLTVV.

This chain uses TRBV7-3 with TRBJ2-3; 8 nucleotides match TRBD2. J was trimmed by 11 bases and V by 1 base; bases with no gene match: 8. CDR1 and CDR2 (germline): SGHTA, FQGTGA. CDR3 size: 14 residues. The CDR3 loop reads CASSLRRTGLEQYF. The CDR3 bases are TGTGCCAGCAGCTTAAGAAGAACGGGACTAGAGCAGTATTTT. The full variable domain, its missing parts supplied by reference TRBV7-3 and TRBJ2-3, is GAGVSQTPSNKVTEKGKYVELRCDPISGHTALYWYRQSLGQGPEFLIYFQGTGAADDSGLPNDRFFAVRPEGSVSTLKIQRTERGDSAVYLCASSLRRTGLEQYFGPGTRLTVL.

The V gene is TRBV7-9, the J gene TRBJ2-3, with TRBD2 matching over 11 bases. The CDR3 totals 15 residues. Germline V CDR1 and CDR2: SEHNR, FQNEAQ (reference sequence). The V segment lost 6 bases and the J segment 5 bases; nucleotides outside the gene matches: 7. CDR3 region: CASRELAGEGDTQYF. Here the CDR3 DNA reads TGTGCCAGCAGAGAACTAGCGGGAGAGGGAGATACGCAGTATTTT.

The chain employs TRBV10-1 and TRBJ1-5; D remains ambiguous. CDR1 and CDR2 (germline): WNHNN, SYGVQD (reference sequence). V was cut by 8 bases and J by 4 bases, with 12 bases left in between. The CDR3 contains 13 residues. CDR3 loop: CASARDGNQPQHF. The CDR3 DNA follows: TGCGCCAGCGCAAGGGATGGGAATCAGCCCCAGCATTTT.

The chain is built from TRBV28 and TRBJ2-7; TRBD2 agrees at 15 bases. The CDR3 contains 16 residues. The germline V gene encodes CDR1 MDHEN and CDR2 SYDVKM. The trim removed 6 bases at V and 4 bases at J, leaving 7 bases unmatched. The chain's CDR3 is CASSQTGTSGRYEQYF. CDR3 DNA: TGTGCCAGCAGCCAAACCGGGACTAGCGGGAGGTACGAGCAGTACTTC.

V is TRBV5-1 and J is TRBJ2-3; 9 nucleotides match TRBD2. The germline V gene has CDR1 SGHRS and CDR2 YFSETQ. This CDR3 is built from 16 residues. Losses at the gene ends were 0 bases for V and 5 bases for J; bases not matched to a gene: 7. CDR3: CASSLDPLAGVDTQYF. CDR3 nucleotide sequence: TGCGCCAGCAGCTTGGACCCTTTAGCGGGAGTAGATACGCAGTATTTT.